The 20 T cell receptor beta chains reported below all come from one sample, sequenced in a study of T cells in Graves' hyperthyroidism and ophthalmopathy. Amplified regions were TCR beta CDR3 sequences from RNA transcripts. When the TCR CDR3 underwent first-round RT-PCR, the HTBI primer set was used. TCRdb passed the multiplex PCR reads through MiXCR, listing each CDR3 protein once. The sample holds 600,000 or so distinct CDR3 sequences, 14% seen once. The sequencing sample was made of blood. The receptors here all came from a woman younger than 35 with Graves' ophthalmopathy.

Concerning this clonotype itself: Just one base apart from a much larger clone, this may be a read error. Without the conserved terminal phenylalanine or tryptophan, this CDR3 likely stems from a read error. The V gene is TRBV6-2 or TRBV6-3, the J gene TRBJ2-3, with D perhaps TRBD2 (5 bases). CDR1 is MNHEY, CDR2 SVGEGT, per germline. The length of the CDR3 is 16 residues. Trimming took off 6 bases at V and 2 bases at J, with 18 bases between the two ends. The CDR3 DNA reads as TGTGCCAGCAGCCGGGAAGGGTTGCGTTTCACAGATACGCAGTATTCT. It is translated as CASSREGLRFTDTQYS.

This clonotype occurred many times. The chain employs TRBV6-5 and TRBJ2-7; 7 bases match TRBD2. This CDR3 spans 14 amino acids. Germline assignment: CDR1 MNHEY and CDR2 SVGAGI. Losses at the gene ends were 2 bases for V and 5 bases for J; bases not matched to a gene: 6. The chain's CDR3 is CASSYRRGSDEQYF. DNA for the CDR3: TGTGCCAGCAGTTACCGTCGCGGGAGTGACGAGCAGTACTTC.

The chain has TRBV4-1 and TRBJ1-5; 7 nucleotides line up with TRBD1. CDR3 length: 16 amino acids. V lost 3 bases, J lost 3 bases, and 8 bases stayed unmatched. Germline CDR1 and CDR2: MGHRA and YSYEKL. CDR3 coding DNA: TGCGCCAGCAGCCATCAGCCGGGACAGCCCAATCAGCCCCAGCATTTT. It is translated as CASSHQPGQPNQPQHF.

This clonotype was observed at least ten times. The V gene is TRBV27, the J gene TRBJ2-7; a weak D match, TRBD2 (5 bases). The CDR3 spans 14 residues. Germline V gene data show CDR1 as MNHEY and CDR2 as SMNVEV (reference sequence). The ends were cut back, 3 bases at V and 4 bases at J, with 13 bases in the middle. The CDR3 nucleotides are TGTGCCAGCAGTTTCCGGCTAGGAGGTTACGAGCAGTACTTC. Translation: CASSFRLGGYEQYF.

This clonotype was counted many times. The V call is TRBV6-1, the J call TRBJ1-2; possibly TRBD1 for D (5 bases). V lost 2 bases to trimming and J lost 4 bases, with 11 bases between them. The CDR3 consists of 14 residues. Germline V lookup: CDR1 MNHNS, CDR2 SASEGT. The CDR3 DNA follows: TGTGCCAGCAGTGAATTGGGGGGGATCTATGGCTACACCTTC. Protein product: CASSELGGIYGYTF.

This clonotype was recorded many times. This rearrangement joins TRBV20-1 to TRBJ2-3; D is possibly TRBD1 (6 bases). V was shortened by 8 bases and J by 7 bases, with 13 bases between the two germline ends. The CDR3 has 11 amino acids. Germline CDR1 reads DFQATT; CDR2 reads SNEGSKA (reference sequence). CDR3 DNA sequence: TGCAGTTTTAGAGGGGGAAATACGCAGTATTTT. This gives the protein CSFRGGNTQYF.

This clonotype was detected ten times or more. V is TRBV20-1 and J is TRBJ2-7; D call uncertain. Per germline, CDR1 DFQATT and CDR2 SNEGSKA (reference sequence). V was pared by 7 bases and J by 3 bases, with 13 bases between. CDR3 size: 12 residues. The chain's CDR3 is CSVNKQNYEQYF. The CDR3 nucleotides are TGCAGTGTTAATAAACAGAACTACGAGCAGTACTTC.

This chain connects TRBV6-5 to TRBJ1-2; TRBD1 aligns across 9 bases. Per the germline V gene, CDR1 is MNHEY and CDR2 is SVGAGI. The CDR3 has 14 residues. Trimming removed 4 bases from V and 6 bases from J; junction bases left unmatched: 6. CDR3 residues: CASSLTTGGDGYTF. The CDR3 bases are TGTGCCAGCAGTTTAACGACAGGGGGGGATGGCTACACCTTC.

The count of this clonotype is one. This sequence joins TRBV19 and TRBJ2-1, with 15 bases lining up with TRBD2. Germline loops: CDR1 LNHDA, CDR2 SQIVND (reference sequence). The V segment lost 5 bases and the J segment 9 bases; nucleotides outside the gene matches: 5. The CDR3 is 15 amino acids. CDR3 coding DNA: TGTGCCAGTAGTGTCAGGACTAGCGGGAGGGGTGAGCAGTTCTTC. Protein product: CASSVRTSGRGEQFF. Together with reference TRBV19 and TRBJ2-1, the CDR3 gives the full variable domain: DGGITQSPKYLFRKEGQNVTLSCEQNLNHDAMYWYRQDPGQGLRLIYYSQIVNDFQKGDIAEGYSVSREKKESFPLTVTSAQKNPTAFYLCASSVRTSGRGEQFFGPGTRLTVL.

The CDR3 loop is CASSLSATFTDTQYF. The CDR3 bases are TGTGCCAGCAGTTTGTCAGCTACTTTCACAGATACGCAGTATTTT. The chain has TRBV27 and TRBJ2-3, with D hard to call. This CDR3 is built from 15 residues. Germline CDR1 MNHEY, CDR2 SMNVEV (reference sequence). The ends were cut back, 3 bases at V and 2 bases at J, with 12 bases in the middle.

This clonotype was counted many times. The chain carries TRBV7-2 and TRBJ2-1, with 8 bases matching TRBD2. Per the germline V gene, CDR1 is SGHTA and CDR2 is FQGNSA. The V segment lost 4 bases and the J segment 2 bases; nucleotides outside the gene matches: 4. This CDR3 has 15 residues. CDR3 amino acids: CASSSWRGAYNEQFF. CDR3 DNA sequence: TGTGCCAGCAGCTCTTGGCGGGGGGCCTACAATGAGCAGTTCTTC.

This clonotype turned up a few times. J is TRBJ1-5 and V is TRBV19; no firm D call. V was pared by 3 bases and J by 4 bases, with 7 bases between. The germline V gene encodes CDR1 LNHDA and CDR2 SQIVND (reference sequence). The CDR3 loop spans 13 amino acids. The CDR3 region has the DNA TGTGCCAGTAGTATCCCGGGGAATCAGCCCCAGCATTTT. Its protein product is CASSIPGNQPQHF.

This clonotype was counted at least ten times. The J gene is TRBJ2-1, the V gene TRBV11-1; 10 bases map to TRBD2. The CDR3 runs 15 residues. Germline assignment: CDR1 SGHAT and CDR2 FQDESV (reference sequence). The V and J ends lost 3 bases and 8 bases, in that order; junction bases with no gene match: 7. The CDR3, as DNA: TGTGCCAGCAGCTTGGGCCTAGCGGGAGTGGATGAGCAGTTCTTC. As protein: CASSLGLAGVDEQFF.

Worth noting for this clonotype: A read error may be the cause here, since a much bigger clone is one base away. This rearrangement joins TRBV12-3 or TRBV12-4 to TRBJ2-3, with 7 bases lining up with TRBD2. The CDR3 is 14 amino acids. CDR3 in amino acids: CASSWEGRTGTQYF. DNA of the CDR3: TGTGCCAGCAGTTGGGAGGGGCGCACAGGTACGCAGTATTTT.

This clonotype was observed at least ten times. The chain combines TRBV7-6 with TRBJ2-1, with TRBD2 matching over 8 bases. V shed 5 bases and J 7 bases; nucleotides not matched to a gene: 16. The CDR3 runs 17 residues. Per the germline V gene, CDR1 is SGHVS and CDR2 is FNYEAQ. The CDR3: CASSLPNFSGGGNEQFF. Written as DNA, the CDR3 is TGTGCCAGCAGCCTACCAAACTTCAGCGGGGGAGGGAATGAGCAGTTCTTC.

In its sample, this clonotype was seen many times. One end of the junction fails to match germline, which may point to a read error. V gene TRBV5-1 combines with J gene TRBJ2-7; TRBD1 matches at 10 bases. The CDR3 spans 13 residues. Germline V lookup: CDR1 SGHRS, CDR2 YFSETQ. CDR3 bases: TGTGCCAGCAGTCGGGACAGGGGCCACGAGCAGTACTTC. This gives the protein CASSRDRGHEQYF.

This clonotype appeared many times. The chain is built from TRBV20-1 and TRBJ2-7; D perhaps matches TRBD2 (6 bases). The CDR3 sequence is 13 residues long. Germline V gene lookup returns CDR1 DFQATT and CDR2 SNEGSKA (reference sequence). V was shortened by 6 bases and J by 1 base, with 13 bases between the two germline ends. CDR3 sequence (DNA): TGCAGTGCGGTCCGGGACTCTTCCTACGAGCAGTACTTC. Amino acids: CSAVRDSSYEQYF.

This clonotype was counted only a few times. V and J are TRBV4-1 and TRBJ2-7; tentatively, D is TRBD2 (5 bases). Looked up from germline, CDR1 is MGHRA and CDR2 is YSYEKL. The CDR3 is 16 amino acids. Trimming left V 3 bases short and J 3 bases short, with 18 bases between. CDR3: CASSHLSAGRYYEQYF. The CDR3 bases are TGCGCCAGCAGCCACCTCTCTGCGGGCAGATACTACGAGCAGTACTTC.

This clonotype was counted ten times or more. V is TRBV6-1 and J is TRBJ2-7; TRBD1 matches at 11 bases. The CDR3 runs to 15 residues. Germline V gene sequence: CDR1 MNHNS, CDR2 SASEGT. The V segment lost 7 bases and the J segment 2 bases; nucleotides outside the gene matches: 7. The CDR3 DNA is TGTGCCAGCAAAATGGGGACAGGGGGTGCCTACGAGCAGTACTTC. Encoded protein: CASKMGTGGAYEQYF.

This chain joins TRBV7-3 and TRBJ2-1, with 7 bases that match TRBD2. After removal of 8 bases from V and 5 bases from J, the junction contained 15 bases not matched to a gene. The CDR3 covers 16 residues. Germline V lookup: CDR1 SGHTA, CDR2 FQGTGA. The CDR3 here is CASADSPASGNNEQFF. The CDR3 coding sequence is TGTGCCAGCGCGGACTCGCCGGCTAGCGGAAACAATGAGCAGTTCTTC.